The 32 T cell receptor beta chains in this list originate from one sample, sequenced in a study of CD4 T cells in relation to SARS-CoV-2 and coronaviruses. No antigens are known for them. The data were produced by immunoSEQ multiplex PCR, yet TCRdb's version contains in-frame clones alone and is incomplete. The sample records 30,000 to 45,000 clones, more than 65% being singletons. Sequencing used memory CD4+ T cells from PBMCs, cultured in vitro. The receptors stem from an adult with COVID-19.

This clone was seen a few times. The chain joins TRBV5-1 to TRBJ2-7; 13 positions match TRBD2. Germline lookup yields CDR1 SGHRS and CDR2 YFSETQ. This CDR3 is 17 amino acids long. V shed 0 bases, J shed 0 bases, and the junction held 3 bases outside the gene matches. The CDR3 is CASSLGGLAGHSYEQYF. As DNA, the CDR3 is TGCGCCAGCAGCTTGGGGGGACTAGCGGGACACTCCTACGAGCAGTACTTC.

The V gene is TRBV2, the J gene TRBJ2-3, with unresolved D. Trimming removed 5 bases from V and 0 bases from J, with 9 bases in between. This CDR3 has 14 residues. The germline V gene has CDR1 SNHLY and CDR2 FYNNEI. CDR3: CASSRAASTDTQYF. The CDR3 DNA sequence: TGTGCCAGCAGTCGGGCAGCTAGCACAGATACGCAGTATTTT.

The gene calls are TRBV3-1 (or the pseudogene TRBV3-2) and TRBJ2-5; tentative D call: TRBD2 (6 bases). V was cut by 0 bases and J by 5 bases, with 16 bases left in between. The CDR3 runs to 16 residues. Germline V CDR1 and CDR2: LGHDT, YNNKEL (reference sequence). The CDR3, as DNA: TGTGCCAGCAGCCAAGAAGGAGGAGCGGGCTTCGAGACCCAGTACTTC. Residues: CASSQEGGAGFETQYF.

V is TRBV2 and J is TRBJ2-5; 7 nucleotides agree with TRBD1. V shed 6 bases and J 2 bases; nucleotides not matched to a gene: 9. There are 15 residues in the CDR3. Germline V gene lookup returns CDR1 SNHLY and CDR2 FYNNEI. The CDR3 DNA sequence: TGTGCCAGCAGCCGGGACAGAGGATCTCAAGAGACCCAGTACTTC. It is translated as CASSRDRGSQETQYF.

V gene TRBV27 combines with J gene TRBJ2-2; D might be TRBD1 (6 bases). The V gene's germline CDR1 is MNHEY and CDR2 SMNVEV (reference sequence). The CDR3 consists of 16 residues. V was shortened by 3 bases and J by 6 bases, with 17 bases between the two germline ends. CDR3 coding DNA: TGTGCCAGCAGTTTTTTCATGGGACAAACGCCCGGGGAGCTGTTTTTT. Translating gives CASSFFMGQTPGELFF.

The gene calls are TRBV7-2 and TRBJ1-2; D possibly corresponds to TRBD1 (6 bases). V was pared by 5 bases and J by 4 bases, with 17 bases between. Germline CDR1 and CDR2: SGHTA and FQGNSA. CDR3 length equals 15 residues. CDR3: CASSPSAGGGYGYTF. The DNA of the CDR3 is TGTGCCAGCAGCCCATCGGCCGGGGGCGGCTATGGCTACACCTTC.

The genes are TRBV7-8 and TRBJ2-3, with 9 nucleotides matching TRBD1. V shed 5 bases, J shed 3 bases, and the junction held 9 bases outside the gene matches. Per the germline V gene, CDR1 is SGHVS and CDR2 is FQNEAQ. CDR3 length: 16 amino acids. This CDR3 reads CASSPTGGDITDTQYF. CDR3 DNA: TGTGCCAGCAGCCCGACAGGGGGGGATATTACAGATACGCAGTATTTT.

The V and J genes are TRBV18 and TRBJ2-4; 13 bases align to TRBD2. The CDR3 is made up of 16 amino acids. Per the germline V gene, CDR1 is KGHSH and CDR2 is LQKENI. V gave up 4 bases and J gave up 5 bases; unmatched junction bases: 5. The CDR3 reads CASSQGLAGEQNIQYF. CDR3 in DNA: TGTGCCAGCTCACAAGGACTAGCGGGAGAGCAAAACATTCAGTACTTC.

The rearrangement links TRBV4-3 to TRBJ2-3; D unclear. With 0 bases removed from V and 0 bases from J, the gap between germline ends came to 16 bases. This CDR3 region has 18 residues. Germline V gives CDR1 LGHNA, CDR2 YSLEER. Here the CDR3 reads CASSQDRVASESTDTQYF. CDR3 DNA sequence: TGCGCCAGCAGCCAAGATCGAGTGGCTAGTGAGAGCACAGATACGCAGTATTTT.

The V and J genes are TRBV6-5 and TRBJ2-7; D gene uncertain. V was pared by 7 bases and J by 2 bases, with 12 bases between. Germline V gene data show CDR1 as MNHEY and CDR2 as SVGAGI. CDR3 length: 13 residues. CDR3 sequence: CASKSLGTYEQYF. In DNA form, the CDR3 reads TGTGCCAGCAAGTCTTTAGGGACCTACGAGCAGTACTTC.

This clone was counted only a few times. The rearrangement uses TRBV7-9 and TRBJ2-1, with no clear D. The CDR3 totals 11 residues. Germline CDR1 reads SEHNR; CDR2 reads FQNEAQ (reference sequence). V lost 2 bases to trimming and J lost 12 bases, with 8 bases between them. This CDR3 reads CASSLPRTQFF. CDR3 nucleotides: TGTGCCAGCAGCTTACCTAGGACGCAGTTCTTC. Looking up the rest from reference TRBV7-9 and TRBJ2-1 gives the full variable domain: DTGVSQNPRHKITKRGQNVTFRCDPISEHNRLYWYRQTLGQGPEFLTYFQNEAQLEKSRLLSDRFSAERPKGSFSTLEIQRTEQGDSAMYLCASSLPRTQFFGPGTRLTVL.

The gene calls are TRBV28 and TRBJ1-3; D ambiguous. The CDR3 has 13 residues. V was clipped by 3 bases and J by 0 bases, with 3 bases between them. The germline gives CDR1 MDHEN, CDR2 SYDVKM. CDR3 sequence reads: CASSFNSGNTIYF. The CDR3 DNA sequence: TGTGCCAGCAGTTTTAACTCTGGAAACACCATATATTTT.

The V call is TRBV19, the J call TRBJ2-7; 10 nucleotides match TRBD2. CDR1 LNHDA and CDR2 SQIVND come from the germline V gene (reference sequence). The CDR3 totals 14 residues. The junction had 8 bases not matched to a gene; V was cut back by 8 bases and J by 4 bases. As DNA, the CDR3 is TGTGCCAGTGCTAGGACTAGCGGTACATACGAGCAGTACTTC. As protein: CASARTSGTYEQYF.

The chain combines TRBV30 with TRBJ1-1, with D unclear. This CDR3 spans 15 amino acids. Trimming left V 1 base short and J 3 bases short, with 15 bases between. The germline V gene encodes CDR1 GTSNPN and CDR2 SVGIG (reference sequence). CDR3 in DNA: TGTGCCTGGAGTGCTGGGTTGGGTGTGGACACTGAAGCTTTCTTT. This encodes CAWSAGLGVDTEAFF.

The chain recombines TRBV12-3 or TRBV12-4 with TRBJ2-1, with 9 bases lining up with TRBD2. J was trimmed by 10 bases and V by 6 bases; bases with no gene match: 7. The CDR3 sequence is 13 residues long. CDR3 DNA: TGTGCCAGCAGCATGCGGGAGGGAGGAGAGCAGTTCTTC. Encoded protein: CASSMREGGEQFF.

The V and J genes are TRBV7-9 and TRBJ2-1; the D gene is possibly TRBD2 (5 bases). The germline V gene has CDR1 SEHNR and CDR2 FQNEAQ (reference sequence). The CDR3 is 14 amino acids. The germline V and J ends were trimmed by 5 bases and 5 bases, with 13 bases remaining between them. The CDR3 nucleotides are TGTGCCAGCAGCCGGGAAGTGCGGAACAATGAGCAGTTCTTC. As protein: CASSREVRNNEQFF.

The sample holds a few counts of this clone. J is TRBJ2-1 and V is TRBV19; D could derive from TRBD1 or TRBD2 (5 bases each). The CDR3 consists of 17 residues. V shed 3 bases and J shed 1 base, with 16 bases lying between them. CDR1 is LNHDA and CDR2 is SQIVND in the germline V gene (reference sequence). CDR3 amino acids: CASSMRGPSLSYNEQFF. The CDR3 nucleotides are TGTGCCAGTAGTATGAGGGGACCGTCTCTTTCCTACAATGAGCAGTTCTTC.

The chain is built from TRBV6-5 and TRBJ2-5; D gene unclear. Trimming removed 6 bases at V and 7 bases at J, with 15 bases between. Germline CDR1 is MNHEY and CDR2 is SVGAGI. CDR3 size: 13 residues. The CDR3, as DNA: TGTGCCAGCAGGGCTGGAGTCCGAGGGACCCAGTACTTC. The encoded protein is CASRAGVRGTQYF.

A few counts support this clone. This chain uses TRBV19 with TRBJ2-7, with 7 positions matching TRBD1. The CDR3 totals 15 residues. The germline V gene encodes CDR1 LNHDA and CDR2 SQIVND (reference sequence). J gave up 3 bases and V 4 bases, and 9 bases lay outside the gene matches. The CDR3 here is CASSTGVQGFYEQYF. The DNA for the CDR3 is TGTGCCAGTAGTACTGGGGTACAGGGGTTCTACGAGCAGTACTTC.

This clone was observed a few times. The chain joins TRBV6-6 to TRBJ1-5, with 7 bases fitting TRBD1. V dropped 6 bases and J dropped 3; count of bases not matched to a gene: 2. The CDR3 is 13 residues long. CDR1 is MNHNY, CDR2 SVGAGI, per germline (reference sequence). The CDR3 DNA reads TGTGCCAGCAGCGGGACAGACAATCAGCCCCAGCATTTT. Protein: CASSGTDNQPQHF.

This clone was observed a single time. V and J are TRBV29-1 and TRBJ1-1; D is unclear. Trimming stripped 0 bases from V and 5 bases from J, with 13 bases between. This CDR3 comprises 14 residues. Germline V CDR1 and CDR2: SQVTM, ANQGSEA. The CDR3 DNA is TGCAGCGTTGAAGACCCTATCGGACGGACTGAAGCTTTCTTT. Translation: CSVEDPIGRTEAFF.

The J gene is TRBJ2-5, the V gene TRBV6-2 or TRBV6-3; no definite D call. CDR1 is MNHEY and CDR2 is SVGEGT in the germline V gene. The CDR3 loop spans 12 amino acids. V was pared by 3 bases and J by 5 bases, with 7 bases between. The CDR3 protein is CASSYQMETQYF. Here the CDR3 DNA reads TGTGCCAGCAGTTATCAGATGGAGACCCAGTACTTC.

V usage is TRBV5-1 and J usage is TRBJ2-7; D is unresolved. With 0 bases removed from V and 0 bases from J, the gap between germline ends came to 7 bases. CDR1 and CDR2 from the germline V gene are SGHRS and YFSETQ. CDR3 length equals 14 residues. The CDR3 is CASSLVESSYEQYF. CDR3 bases: TGCGCCAGCAGCTTGGTAGAGAGCTCCTACGAGCAGTACTTC.

The chain carries TRBV6-1 and TRBJ1-4; D uncertain. Germline CDR1 is MNHNS and CDR2 is SASEGT. The V gene lost 2 bases and the J gene lost 15 bases, with 19 bases spanning the gap. This CDR3 contains 14 residues. The CDR3, as DNA: TGTGCCAGCAGTGAACCGAGTATAATGATTAGGGTGTTTTTT. Translating it yields CASSEPSIMIRVFF.

V gene TRBV5-4 combines with J gene TRBJ2-7; TRBD1 agrees at 7 bases. Germline CDR1 reads SGHNT; CDR2 reads YYREEE (reference sequence). CDR3 length equals 15 residues. V lost 4 bases, J lost 2 bases, and 9 bases stayed unmatched. This CDR3 reads CASSTQQGTTYEQYF. The CDR3 nucleotides are TGTGCCAGCAGCACACAACAGGGGACAACCTACGAGCAGTACTTC.

This clone has only one observation. The chain has TRBV14 and TRBJ2-1, with 8 bases aligning to TRBD2. Germline CDR1 is SGHDN and CDR2 is FVKESK. The CDR3 is 16 residues long. V lost 3 bases to trimming and J lost 5 bases; unmatched junction nucleotides: 9. The CDR3 protein is CASSQLGLADDNEQFF. In nucleotides, the CDR3 is TGTGCCAGCAGCCAGCTCGGACTAGCAGACGACAATGAGCAGTTCTTC. The variable domain in full, completed from reference TRBV14 and TRBJ2-1, reads EAGVTQFPSHSVIEKGQTVTLRCDPISGHDNLYWYRRVMGKEIKFLLHFVKESKQDESGMPNNRFLAERTGGTYSTLKVQPAELEDSGVYFCASSQLGLADDNEQFFGPGTRLTVL.

The chain employs TRBV11-2 and TRBJ2-4; no reliable D call. Trimming took off 5 bases at V and 1 base at J, with 9 bases between the two ends. CDR1 is SGHAT, CDR2 FQNNGV, per germline. The length of the CDR3 is 14 residues. This CDR3 reads CASSRGEAKNIQYF. The DNA for the CDR3 is TGTGCCAGCAGCCGTGGAGAGGCCAAAAACATTCAGTACTTC.

This chain uses TRBV5-5 with TRBJ1-5, with D possibly being TRBD1 (6 bases). Germline V gene lookup returns CDR1 SGHKS and CDR2 YYEKEE (reference sequence). The CDR3 extends over 14 amino acids. The V end lost 0 bases, the J end lost 2 bases, and 6 bases lay between the germline ends. The CDR3 spells CASSLDRGNQPQHF. The CDR3 DNA sequence: TGTGCCAGCAGCTTGGACAGGGGCAATCAGCCCCAGCATTTT.

V and J are TRBV11-2 and TRBJ2-7, with 9 bases fitting TRBD1. J gave up 1 base and V 4 bases, and 8 bases lay outside the gene matches. The CDR3 contains 16 residues. Germline CDR1 SGHAT, CDR2 FQNNGV. CDR3 amino acids: CASSYPRQGVSYEQYF. The CDR3 region has the DNA TGTGCCAGCAGCTACCCCCGACAGGGGGTATCCTACGAGCAGTACTTC.

V usage is TRBV5-4 and J usage is TRBJ1-3, with D hard to call. Germline V gene sequence: CDR1 SGHNT, CDR2 YYREEE (reference sequence). V dropped 4 bases and J dropped 6 bases, with 17 bases sitting between them. The CDR3 runs 15 residues. The CDR3 loop reads CASSRRGGLANTIYF. As DNA, the CDR3 is TGTGCCAGCAGCCGACGAGGCGGCCTCGCAAACACCATATATTTT.

This rearrangement joins TRBV1 to TRBJ2-5; TRBD2, the table's D call, was not compared with the DNA. TRBV1 counts as a pseudogene. CDR3 length: 13 residues. CDR3 nucleotide sequence: TGCACCAGCAGCCGACTAGGCGCCGAGACCCAGTACTTC. This codes for CTSSRLGAETQYF.

The chain carries TRBV28 and TRBJ2-7, with 13 bases fitting TRBD2. Germline lookup yields CDR1 MDHEN and CDR2 SYDVKM. This CDR3 spans 16 amino acids. J gave up 5 bases and V 2 bases, and 6 bases lay outside the gene matches. The CDR3 reads CASSLTGTSGTNEQYF. DNA for the CDR3: TGTGCCAGCAGTTTAACTGGGACTAGCGGGACTAACGAGCAGTACTTC.